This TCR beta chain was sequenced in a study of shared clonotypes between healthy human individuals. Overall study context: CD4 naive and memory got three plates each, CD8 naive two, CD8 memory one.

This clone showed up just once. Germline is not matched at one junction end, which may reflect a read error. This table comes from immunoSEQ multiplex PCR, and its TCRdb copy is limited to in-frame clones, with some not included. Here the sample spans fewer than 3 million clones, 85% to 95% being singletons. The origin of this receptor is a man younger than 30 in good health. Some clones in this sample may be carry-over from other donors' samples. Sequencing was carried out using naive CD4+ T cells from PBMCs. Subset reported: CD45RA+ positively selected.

This chain's CDR3 is CASSPDRINIGELFF. In nucleotides, the CDR3 is TGTGCCAGCAGTCCGGACAGAATTAACATCGGGGAGCTGTTTTTT. The chain joins TRBV28 to TRBJ2-2; possible D gene TRBD1, 6 bases. This CDR3 is 15 amino acids long. The germline gives CDR1 MDHEN, CDR2 SYDVKM.